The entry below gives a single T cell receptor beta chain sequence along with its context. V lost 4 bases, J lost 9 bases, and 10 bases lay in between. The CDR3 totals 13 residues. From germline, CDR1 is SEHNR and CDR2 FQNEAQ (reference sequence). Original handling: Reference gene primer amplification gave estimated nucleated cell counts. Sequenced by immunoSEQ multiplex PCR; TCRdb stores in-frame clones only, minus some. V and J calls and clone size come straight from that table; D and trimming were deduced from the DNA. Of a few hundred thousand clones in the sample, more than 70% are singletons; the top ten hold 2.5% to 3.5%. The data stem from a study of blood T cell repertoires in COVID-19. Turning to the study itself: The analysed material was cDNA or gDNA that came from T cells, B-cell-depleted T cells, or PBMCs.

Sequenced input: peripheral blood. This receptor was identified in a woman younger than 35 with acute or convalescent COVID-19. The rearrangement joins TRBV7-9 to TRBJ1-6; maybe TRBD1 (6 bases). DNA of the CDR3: TGTGCCAGCAGCTCCCTGGACAGTTCACCCCTCCACTTT. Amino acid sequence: CASSSLDSSPLHF.